These 12 T cell receptor beta chains originate from one sample sequenced in a study of T cell changes during pregnancy in multiple sclerosis. Assay: immunoSEQ multiplex PCR; the TCRdb copy retains only in-frame clones and omits some. Of tens of thousands of clones detected, around nine tenths appear once; the ten largest clones hold 0.43%. This specimen consisted of CD4+ T cells from peripheral blood mononuclear cells, obtained before pregnancy. These receptors were obtained from a female donor with multiple sclerosis, enrolled in a pregnancy study.

CDR3 amino acids: CAIKGQGASGYGYTF. As DNA, the CDR3 is TGTGCCATCAAGGGACAGGGGGCATCGGGCTATGGCTACACCTTC. J is TRBJ1-2 and V is TRBV10-3, with TRBD1 matching over 12 bases. V lost 7 bases to trimming and J lost 4 bases; unmatched junction nucleotides: 7. There are 15 residues in the CDR3. Germline lookup yields CDR1 ENHRY and CDR2 SYGVKD.

This clone was seen just once. The chain links TRBV28 to TRBJ2-6; 8 nucleotides align to TRBD2. The germline gives CDR1 MDHEN, CDR2 SYDVKM. This CDR3 region has 15 residues. Unmatched junction bases numbered 2, after V lost 3 bases and J lost 4 bases. CDR3 in amino acids: CASSLRGAGANVLTF. The CDR3, as DNA: TGTGCCAGCAGTTTGCGGGGGGCGGGGGCCAACGTCCTGACTTTC.

This clone appeared once. This chain joins TRBV4-3 and TRBJ2-7, with 8 bases identical to TRBD1. V was clipped by 0 bases and J by 4 bases; unmatched bases: 8. Germline loops: CDR1 LGHNA, CDR2 YSLEER. The CDR3 sequence is 16 residues long. The CDR3 sequence is CASSQDEGTGGYEQYF. In DNA, the CDR3 is TGCGCCAGCAGCCAAGATGAGGGGACAGGAGGATACGAGCAGTACTTC.

This CDR3 reads CASRNRIQETQYF. The CDR3 DNA sequence: TGTGCCAGCAGAAACAGGATCCAAGAGACCCAGTACTTC. The J gene is TRBJ2-5, the V gene TRBV6-5; D is perhaps TRBD1 (5 bases). CDR1 and CDR2 from the germline V gene are MNHEY and SVGAGI. V lost 6 bases, J lost 1 base, and 9 bases lay in between. The CDR3 runs 13 residues.

J is TRBJ2-4 and V is TRBV18; unclear D gene. The V gene lost 5 bases and the J gene lost 0 bases, with 20 bases spanning the gap. CDR1 and CDR2 from the germline V gene are KGHSH and LQKENI. The CDR3 consists of 18 residues. The CDR3 DNA sequence: TGTGCCAGCTCAGAAGTCCGGGTCTTCCCATTAGCCAAAAACATTCAGTACTTC. This gives the protein CASSEVRVFPLAKNIQYF.

The V and J genes are TRBV30 and TRBJ1-3; 7 bases are shared with TRBD1. Germline trimming cut 0 bases from V and 3 bases from J; bases unmatched to any gene: 5. Germline V gene lookup returns CDR1 GTSNPN and CDR2 SVGIG (reference sequence). CDR3 size: 15 residues. The CDR3: CAWSVKGAGGNTIYF. DNA of the CDR3: TGTGCCTGGAGTGTAAAGGGGGCAGGTGGAAACACCATATATTTT.

The V call is TRBV28, the J call TRBJ1-2; D is unclear. Germline CDR1 MDHEN, CDR2 SYDVKM. This CDR3 comprises 11 residues. V dropped 6 bases and J dropped 8 bases, with 10 bases sitting between them. DNA of the CDR3: TGTGCCAGCAGCCCACGGGTGGGCTACACCTTC. Its protein product is CASSPRVGYTF.

The chain combines TRBV27 with TRBJ1-1; possibly TRBD1 for D (6 bases). V lost 5 bases to trimming and J lost 5 bases, with 18 bases between them. The CDR3 contains 15 residues. Germline CDR1 reads MNHEY; CDR2 reads SMNVEV (reference sequence). CDR3 loop: CASSPSGGWRTEAFF. Written as DNA, the CDR3 is TGTGCCAGCAGTCCGTCGGGGGGCTGGCGAACTGAAGCTTTCTTT.

This clone was observed a few times. The V call is TRBV10-3, the J call TRBJ1-5, with D uncertain. CDR1 and CDR2 from the germline V gene are ENHRY and SYGVKD. Deletions cut 2 bases from V and 0 bases from J, with 5 bases between. This CDR3 is built from 14 residues. The CDR3 loop reads CAISERGSNQPQHF. The CDR3 DNA follows: TGTGCCATCAGTGAGAGAGGTAGCAATCAGCCCCAGCATTTT.

The chain has TRBV29-1 and TRBJ1-1; D gene ambiguous. The length of the CDR3 is 12 residues. With 4 bases removed from V and 1 base from J, the gap between germline ends came to 7 bases. Germline CDR1 SQVTM, CDR2 ANQGSEA. The CDR3 sequence is CSVAFRNTEAFF. The CDR3 nucleotides are TGCAGCGTTGCCTTCAGGAACACTGAAGCTTTCTTT. The full variable domain, its missing parts supplied by reference TRBV29-1 and TRBJ1-1, is SAVISQKPSRDICQRGTSLTIQCQVDSQVTMMFWYRQQPGQSLTLIATANQGSEATYESGFVIDKFPISRPNLTFSTLTVSNMSPEDSSIYLCSVAFRNTEAFFGQGTRLTVV.

This rearrangement joins TRBV5-4 to TRBJ1-2, with 8 bases aligning to TRBD1. V trimming: 0 bases; J trimming: 8 bases; junction bases outside the gene matches: 6. Germline V gene lookup returns CDR1 SGHNT and CDR2 YYREEE (reference sequence). CDR3 length equals 14 residues. The CDR3 coding sequence is TGTGCCAGCAGCTTGGCGCAGGGGGCCCGAGGCTACACCTTC. This encodes CASSLAQGARGYTF. The full variable domain, with the rest looked up from reference TRBV5-4 and TRBJ1-2, is ETGVTQSPTHLIKTRGQQVTLRCSSQSGHNTVSWYQQALGQGPQFIFQYYREEENGRGNFPPRFSGLQFPNYSSELNVNALELDDSALYLCASSLAQGARGYTFGSGTRLTVV.

The chain recombines TRBV27 with TRBJ2-5; D is possibly TRBD2 (5 bases). The end of the DNA fits TRBJ2-7 better, so the J call may be wrong. Germline CDR1 and CDR2: MNHEY and SMNVEV (reference sequence). The CDR3 is 15 residues long. CDR3 amino acids: CASSLFGGVYSEQYF. Here the CDR3 DNA reads TGTGCCAGCAGTTTATTCGGAGGCGTGTATAGCGAGCAGTACTTC.